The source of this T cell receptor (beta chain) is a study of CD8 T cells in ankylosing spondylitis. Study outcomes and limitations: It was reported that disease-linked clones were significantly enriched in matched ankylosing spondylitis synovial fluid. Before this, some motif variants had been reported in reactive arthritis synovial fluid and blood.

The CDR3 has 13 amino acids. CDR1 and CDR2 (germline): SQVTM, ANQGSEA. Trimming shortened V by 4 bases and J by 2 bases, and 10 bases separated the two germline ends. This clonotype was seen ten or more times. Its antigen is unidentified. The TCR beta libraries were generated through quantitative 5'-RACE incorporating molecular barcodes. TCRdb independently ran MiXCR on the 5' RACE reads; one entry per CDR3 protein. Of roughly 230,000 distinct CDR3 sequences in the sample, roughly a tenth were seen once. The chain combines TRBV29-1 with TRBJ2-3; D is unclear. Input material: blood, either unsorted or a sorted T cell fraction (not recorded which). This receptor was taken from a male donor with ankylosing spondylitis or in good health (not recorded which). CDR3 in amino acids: CSVADTNTDTQYF. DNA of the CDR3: TGCAGCGTTGCAGACACCAACACAGATACGCAGTATTTT.